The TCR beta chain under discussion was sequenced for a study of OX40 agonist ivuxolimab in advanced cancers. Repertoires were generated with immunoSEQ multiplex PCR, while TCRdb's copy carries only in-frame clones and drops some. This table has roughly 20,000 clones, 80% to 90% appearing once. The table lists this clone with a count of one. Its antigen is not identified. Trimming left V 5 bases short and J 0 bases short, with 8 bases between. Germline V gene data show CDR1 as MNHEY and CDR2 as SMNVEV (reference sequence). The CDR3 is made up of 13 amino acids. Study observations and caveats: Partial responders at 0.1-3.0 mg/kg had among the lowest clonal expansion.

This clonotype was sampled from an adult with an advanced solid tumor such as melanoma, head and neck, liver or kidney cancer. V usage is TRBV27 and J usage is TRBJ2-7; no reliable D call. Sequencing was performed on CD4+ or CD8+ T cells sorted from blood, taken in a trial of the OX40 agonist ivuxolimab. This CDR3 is CASSPVGSYEQYF. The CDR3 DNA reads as TGTGCCAGCAGTCCCGTGGGCTCCTACGAGCAGTACTTC.